The clone carrying this TCR beta chain was seen a few times. 13 Jbeta primers and 60 Vbeta primers were used for the PCR. Repertoires were generated with immunoSEQ multiplex PCR, while TCRdb's copy carries only in-frame clones and drops some. The sample lists about 88,000 clones, about 77% seen once, with about 5% in the top ten. The sample is drawn from a study of cytomegalovirus exposure and HLA in healthy donors. The J segment lost 2 bases and the V segment lost 5 bases, leaving 9 bases of the junction unmatched. Germline values: CDR1 SEHNR, CDR2 FQNEAQ (reference sequence). There are 16 residues in the CDR3.

The chain couples TRBV7-9 to TRBJ1-2; TRBD1 matches at 9 bases. This receptor was obtained from a woman in her forties in good health and CMV-seronegative. Sequencing used PBMCs. The CDR3 DNA sequence: TGTGCCAGCAGCGATACCAGACAGGGGGAAAACTATGGCTACACCTTC. Residues: CASSDTRQGENYGYTF.